The entry below describes one T cell receptor (beta chain). The sample comes from a study of control samples from healthy donors and cancer patients. Measured with immunoSEQ multiplex PCR; TCRdb has only the in-frame clones, and not every one. The sample lists about 170,000 clones, roughly 95% seen once, with over 4% in the top ten. Germline V gene lookup returns CDR1 LNHDA and CDR2 SQIVND (reference sequence). The CDR3 is made up of 14 amino acids. Trimming removed 8 bases at V and 2 bases at J, with 13 bases between. V is TRBV19 and J is TRBJ1-5; D gene ambiguous. Input material: blood. The receptor comes from a woman in her sixties in good health. The chain's CDR3 is CASSLGSGNQPQHF. In nucleotides, the CDR3 is TGTGCCAGTTCCCTGGGGTCCGGCAATCAGCCCCAGCATTTT.